The 18 T cell receptor beta chains below all came from one sample that was sequenced in a study of memory CD4+ T cells and cytomegalovirus serostatus. Measured with immunoSEQ multiplex PCR; TCRdb has only the in-frame clones, and not every one. The sample carries about 53,000 clones, roughly 81% recorded once. The sort gate was single viable CD3+CD4+CD8-CD45RO+ cells for memory CD4+ T cells. Sequencing was done on a sample of memory CD4+ T cells from blood. These receptors were obtained from an adult in good health and CMV-seronegative.

This clone was observed a single time. The chain couples TRBV28 to TRBJ2-7, with unresolved D. In germline, CDR1 is MDHEN, CDR2 SYDVKM. This CDR3 spans 14 amino acids. The ends were cut back, 4 bases at V and 2 bases at J, with 12 bases in the middle. The CDR3 loop is CASSSPPLTYEQYF. CDR3 nucleotide sequence: TGTGCCAGCAGTTCCCCCCCCCTTACCTACGAGCAGTACTTC.

For the CDR3, the DNA is TGCAGCGTTTCTGACAGGGTCACTGAAGCTTTCTTT. Protein product: CSVSDRVTEAFF. V usage is TRBV29-1 and J usage is TRBJ1-1, with 7 bases identical to TRBD1. V gave up 5 bases and J gave up 4 bases; unmatched junction bases: 4. The CDR3 runs 12 residues. Per the germline V gene, CDR1 is SQVTM and CDR2 is ANQGSEA. Full variable domain (outside the CDR3, taken from reference TRBV29-1 and TRBJ1-1): SAVISQKPSRDICQRGTSLTIQCQVDSQVTMMFWYRQQPGQSLTLIATANQGSEATYESGFVIDKFPISRPNLTFSTLTVSNMSPEDSSIYLCSVSDRVTEAFFGQGTRLTVV.

J is TRBJ2-1 and V is TRBV5-6; D is tentatively TRBD1 or TRBD2 (7 bases each). V dropped 4 bases and J dropped 6 bases, with 17 bases sitting between them. The CDR3 extends over 15 amino acids. Looked up from germline, CDR1 is SGHDT and CDR2 is YYEEEE. CDR3 sequence: CASSLPGGRGNEQFF. The DNA of the CDR3 is TGTGCCAGCAGCCTCCCAGGGGGGAGGGGCAATGAGCAGTTCTTC.

Worth noting for this clone: Other DNA sequences within the sample encode an identical CDR3. The CDR3 region is CASSLRQGGTGELFF. For the CDR3, the DNA is TGTGCCAGCAGCCTTCGACAGGGGGGGACCGGGGAGCTGTTTTTT. The chain has TRBV7-3 and TRBJ2-2, with 9 bases lining up with TRBD1. The CDR3 covers 15 residues. V gave up 5 bases and J gave up 5 bases; unmatched junction bases: 6. Per germline, CDR1 SGHTA and CDR2 FQGTGA.

This clone was seen only a few times. This CDR3 is CAWSRGLYEQYF. The CDR3 coding sequence is TGTGCCTGGAGTCGAGGGTTGTACGAGCAGTACTTC. The rearrangement joins TRBV30 to TRBJ2-7; D is perhaps TRBD2 (5 bases). Trimming pared 2 bases from V and 4 bases from J, leaving 9 bases between. This CDR3 is built from 12 residues. Germline V lookup: CDR1 GTSNPN, CDR2 SVGIG (reference sequence). The full variable domain, rest sourced from reference TRBV30 and TRBJ2-7, is SQTIHQWPATLVQPVGSPLSLECTVEGTSNPNLYWYRQAAGRGLQLLFYSVGIGQISSEVPQNLSASRPQDRQFILSSKKLLLSDSGFYLCAWSRGLYEQYFGPGTRLTVT.

V gene TRBV4-1 combines with J gene TRBJ1-5, with a possible D match to TRBD1 (6 bases). This CDR3 is built from 19 residues. Trimming pared 0 bases from V and 0 bases from J, leaving 18 bases between. The germline CDR1 and CDR2 sequences are MGHRA and YSYEKL. The CDR3 region has the DNA TGCGCCAGCAGCCAAGATGCCGGACAGTCCGTCTATAGCAATCAGCCCCAGCATTTT. Amino acids: CASSQDAGQSVYSNQPQHF.

The genes are TRBV7-8 and TRBJ2-7; 11 bases agree with TRBD2. Germline V gene sequence: CDR1 SGHVS, CDR2 FQNEAQ. V dropped 2 bases and J dropped 4; count of bases not matched to a gene: 4. This CDR3 contains 15 residues. CDR3 amino acids: CASSLMGTSGYEQYF. CDR3 DNA sequence: TGTGCCAGCAGCTTAATGGGGACTAGCGGATACGAGCAGTACTTC.

V is TRBV5-5 and J is TRBJ1-3, with 8 positions matching TRBD1. The junction had 9 bases not matched to a gene; V was cut back by 2 bases and J by 2 bases. CDR3 size: 17 residues. The germline CDR1 and CDR2 sequences are SGHKS and YYEKEE (reference sequence). CDR3 coding DNA: TGTGCCAGCAGCTTTGACAGGGGCCGCACCCCTGGAAACACCATATATTTT. Amino acid sequence: CASSFDRGRTPGNTIYF.

V is TRBV2 and J is TRBJ2-5; 7 bases line up with TRBD2. The CDR3 spans 14 residues. The trim removed 7 bases at V and 5 bases at J, leaving 10 bases unmatched. CDR1 SNHLY and CDR2 FYNNEI come from the germline V gene. Written as DNA, the CDR3 is TGTGCCAGCATCTTCGGACTAGGCGGGGAGACCCAGTACTTC. It specifies CASIFGLGGETQYF. The full variable domain, completed using reference TRBV2 and TRBJ2-5, is EPEVTQTPSHQVTQMGQEVILRCVPISNHLYFYWYRQILGQKVEFLVSFYNNEISEKSEIFDDQFSVERPDGSNFTLKIRSTKLEDSAMYFCASIFGLGGETQYFGPGTRLLVL.

The V call is TRBV5-1, the J call TRBJ2-7, with 8 bases that match TRBD1. The length of the CDR3 is 15 residues. Germline CDR1 and CDR2: SGHRS and YFSETQ. V lost 1 base to trimming and J lost 5 bases; unmatched junction nucleotides: 8. CDR3 protein: CASSLSGAGGDEQYF. CDR3 nucleotides: TGCGCCAGCAGCTTGAGCGGTGCAGGGGGCGACGAGCAGTACTTC. Full variable domain (rest looked up from reference TRBV5-1 and TRBJ2-7): KAGVTQTPRYLIKTRGQQVTLSCSPISGHRSVSWYQQTPGQGLQFLFEYFSETQRNKGNFPGRFSGRQFSNSRSEMNVSTLELGDSALYLCASSLSGAGGDEQYFGPGTRLTVT.

The chain links TRBV5-1 to TRBJ2-7, with D possibly being TRBD2 (6 bases). This CDR3 is 15 amino acids long. The germline gives CDR1 SGHRS, CDR2 YFSETQ. Trimming stripped 3 bases from V and 3 bases from J, with 16 bases between. CDR3 DNA: TGCGCCAGCAGCTCCTCCCCGGGGACTGGCTACGAGCAGTACTTC. Protein: CASSSSPGTGYEQYF.

This clone has only a few counts. The V and J genes are TRBV10-3 and TRBJ1-3; weak D call: TRBD1 (5 bases). CDR3 length: 14 amino acids. V was shortened by 10 bases and J by 0 bases, with 13 bases between the two germline ends. Germline CDR1 and CDR2: ENHRY and SYGVKD. CDR3 coding DNA: TGTGCCACGGGACGGGGAAACTCTGGAAACACCATATATTTT. It encodes CATGRGNSGNTIYF.

The chain has TRBV19 and TRBJ2-7; no clear D. The CDR3 is 15 amino acids. V lost 4 bases, J lost 0 bases, and 13 bases lay in between. CDR1 and CDR2 (germline): LNHDA, SQIVND (reference sequence). In DNA, the CDR3 is TGTGCCAGTAGTAAGGAGTCTTTGGGCTCCTACGAGCAGTACTTC. It is translated as CASSKESLGSYEQYF.

This clone turned up a few times. The chain employs TRBV28 and TRBJ1-5; no reliable D call. The CDR3 extends over 12 amino acids. Germline CDR1 MDHEN, CDR2 SYDVKM. Trimming stripped 6 bases from V and 3 bases from J, with 6 bases between. CDR3 bases: TGTGCCAGCAGAGTCATCAATCAGCCCCAGCATTTT. It yields the protein CASRVINQPQHF.

This clone showed up just once. The chain couples TRBV27 to TRBJ2-7; D is possibly TRBD2 (5 bases). Germline V CDR1 and CDR2: MNHEY, SMNVEV (reference sequence). V lost 3 bases to trimming and J lost 2 bases, with 11 bases between them. The CDR3 length is 14 residues. The CDR3 DNA sequence: TGTGCCAGCAGTTTCAAGCGGCAGGCCTACGAGCAGTACTTC. It specifies CASSFKRQAYEQYF.

The J gene is TRBJ2-7, the V gene TRBV7-8; D gene unclear. Germline assignment: CDR1 SGHVS and CDR2 FQNEAQ. The V gene lost 3 bases and the J gene lost 2 bases, with 5 bases spanning the gap. The length of the CDR3 is 12 residues. CDR3 region: CASSFQAYEQYF. DNA for the CDR3: TGTGCCAGCAGCTTTCAAGCCTACGAGCAGTACTTC.

The chain couples TRBV5-1 to TRBJ2-7; D may be TRBD1 (5 bases). Trimming cost V 4 bases and J 2 bases, with 10 bases left between them. The germline V gene has CDR1 SGHRS and CDR2 YFSETQ. The CDR3 extends over 13 amino acids. The CDR3 nucleotides are TGCGCCAGCAGCCCGTCGACAGCCTACGAGCAGTACTTC. It yields the protein CASSPSTAYEQYF.

The J gene is TRBJ2-2, the V gene TRBV7-2, with unresolved D. Germline V gene sequence: CDR1 SGHTA, CDR2 FQGNSA. V shed 3 bases and J shed 3 bases, with 20 bases lying between them. The CDR3 length is 18 residues. CDR3 loop: CASSFFGRTTTYTGELFF. Written as DNA, the CDR3 is TGTGCCAGCAGCTTTTTTGGCCGAACCACTACGTACACCGGGGAGCTGTTTTTT.